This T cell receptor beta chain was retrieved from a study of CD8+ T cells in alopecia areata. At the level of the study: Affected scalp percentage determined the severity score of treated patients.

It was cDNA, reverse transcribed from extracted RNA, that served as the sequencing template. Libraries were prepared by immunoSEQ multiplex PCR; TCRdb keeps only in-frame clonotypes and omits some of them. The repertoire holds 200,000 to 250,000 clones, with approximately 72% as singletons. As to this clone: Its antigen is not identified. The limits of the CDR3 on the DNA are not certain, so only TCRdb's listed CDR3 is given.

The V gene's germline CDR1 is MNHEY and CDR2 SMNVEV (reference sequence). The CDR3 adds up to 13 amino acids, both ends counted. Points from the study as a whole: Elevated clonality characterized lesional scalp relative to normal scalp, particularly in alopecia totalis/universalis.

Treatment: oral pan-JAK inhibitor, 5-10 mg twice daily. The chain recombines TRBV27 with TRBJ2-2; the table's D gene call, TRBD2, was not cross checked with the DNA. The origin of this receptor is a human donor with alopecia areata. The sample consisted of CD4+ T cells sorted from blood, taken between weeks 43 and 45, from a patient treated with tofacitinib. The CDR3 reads CASSPFGAGELFF.